This record covers a single T cell receptor (beta chain). The data were taken from a study of shared clonotypes between healthy human individuals. Trimming removed 6 bases at V and 5 bases at J, with 17 bases between. The CDR3 covers 16 residues. CDR1 and CDR2 from the germline V gene are MGHRA and YSYEKL. As processed by the authors: With immunoSEQ giving junction-only sequences and no quality scores, filtering differed. Only in-frame clones appear in the TCRdb table, and some are missing; sequencing was by immunoSEQ multiplex PCR. The V and J calls and the clone size are those of that table, but D and trimming were determined from the DNA. The table records about 2.5 million clones, about 90% of them present only once.

The chain combines TRBV4-1 with TRBJ1-6; D is ambiguous. Material: naive CD4+ T cells from PBMCs. Subset noted: CD45RA+ positively selected. The TCR comes from a man younger than 35 in good health. Some clones in this sample may be carry-over from other donors' samples. The CDR3 is CASRGNRGPNNSPLHF. CDR3 DNA: TGCGCCAGCAGGGGGAACAGAGGCCCCAATAATTCACCCCTCCACTTT.